One sample yielded the 8 T cell receptor beta chains listed below, sequenced in a study of tumour-infiltrating T cells in Burkitt lymphoma. The assay was immunoSEQ multiplex PCR, and TCRdb's table has in-frame clones only and misses some. This repertoire shows approximately 15,000 clones, about 77% found once; its top ten account for 2.1%. The sample taken for sequencing was tumor tissue. All receptors derive from a human donor with diffuse large B-cell lymphoma.

The rearrangement links TRBV6-5 to TRBJ2-7; the D is unclear. Germline values: CDR1 MNHEY, CDR2 SVGAGI. V dropped 6 bases and J dropped 1 base, with 4 bases sitting between them. This CDR3 is built from 11 residues. The CDR3 loop reads CASSHSYEQYF. The CDR3, as DNA: TGTGCCAGCAGCCATTCCTACGAGCAGTACTTC.

The V and J genes are TRBV19 and TRBJ2-7; D remains unclear. V was shortened by 5 bases and J by 0 bases, with 8 bases between the two germline ends. The CDR3 is 13 residues long. Per the germline V gene, CDR1 is LNHDA and CDR2 is SQIVND (reference sequence). Here the CDR3 DNA reads TGTGCCAGTAGTTTCCGGGCCTCCTACGAGCAGTACTTC. Encoded protein: CASSFRASYEQYF. Complete variable domain (other parts from reference TRBV19 and TRBJ2-7): DGGITQSPKYLFRKEGQNVTLSCEQNLNHDAMYWYRQDPGQGLRLIYYSQIVNDFQKGDIAEGYSVSREKKESFPLTVTSAQKNPTAFYLCASSFRASYEQYFGPGTRLTVT.

The chain joins TRBV12-5 to TRBJ2-5; D gene unclear. The CDR3 sequence is 12 residues long. CDR1 and CDR2 from the germline V gene are LGHNT and FRNRAP. V was clipped by 0 bases and J by 5 bases, with 4 bases between them. The chain's CDR3 is CASGLVDETQYF. CDR3 DNA: TGTGCTAGTGGTTTGGTAGATGAGACCCAGTACTTC. Based on the CDR3 plus reference TRBV12-5 and TRBJ2-5, the full variable domain is DARVTQTPRHKVTEMGQEVTMRCQPILGHNTVFWYRQTMMQGLELLAYFRNRAPLDDSGMPKDRFSAEMPDATLATLKIQPSEPRDSAVYFCASGLVDETQYFGPGTRLLVL.

The V and J genes are TRBV7-2 and TRBJ2-7; TRBD1 matches at 8 bases. V trimming: 7 bases; J trimming: 2 bases; junction bases outside the gene matches: 7. Germline loops: CDR1 SGHTA, CDR2 FQGNSA. This CDR3 is 14 amino acids long. CDR3: CASKTDRVAYEQYF. CDR3 DNA: TGTGCCAGCAAAACGGACAGGGTAGCCTACGAGCAGTACTTC.

The rearrangement joins TRBV28 to TRBJ1-5; 12 bases map to TRBD1. Trimming at V came to 6 bases and at J to 6 bases, leaving 6 bases not matched to a gene. Germline V lookup: CDR1 MDHEN, CDR2 SYDVKM. The CDR3 loop spans 15 amino acids. CDR3 in amino acids: CASSSPGQGAQPQHF. The CDR3 DNA reads TGTGCCAGCAGCTCCCCGGGACAGGGGGCTCAGCCCCAGCATTTT.

The chain employs TRBV6-6 and TRBJ1-5; D remains ambiguous. The germline V gene encodes CDR1 MNHNY and CDR2 SVGAGI (reference sequence). The CDR3 runs to 11 residues. Trimming left V 5 bases short and J 11 bases short, with 10 bases between. The DNA of the CDR3 is TGTGCCAGCAGTACACTTAGGTCCCAGCATTTT. It translates to CASSTLRSQHF.

The chain joins TRBV7-9 to TRBJ2-7; 10 nucleotides agree with TRBD1. The junction had 9 bases not matched to a gene; V was cut back by 6 bases and J by 4 bases. Germline values: CDR1 SEHNR, CDR2 FQNEAQ (reference sequence). The CDR3 loop spans 15 amino acids. Here the CDR3 DNA reads TGTGCCAGCAGTCCCGAGACAGGGGGCTCTTACGAGCAGTACTTC. Amino acids: CASSPETGGSYEQYF.

This rearrangement joins TRBV19 to TRBJ2-7; the D gene is possibly TRBD1 (6 bases). This CDR3 comprises 11 residues. Germline-derived CDR1 and CDR2 are LNHDA and SQIVND (reference sequence). Trimming took off 9 bases at V and 2 bases at J, with 8 bases between the two ends. The CDR3 nucleotides read TGTGCCAGCAGGGGCGCCTACGAGCAGTACTTC. Translation gives CASRGAYEQYF.